This TCR beta chain emerged from a study of cytomegalovirus exposure and HLA in healthy donors. This CDR3 contains 15 residues. Germline V gene data show CDR1 as SGHTA and CDR2 as FQGTGA. V shed 5 bases and J 5 bases; nucleotides not matched to a gene: 6. The study's findings and limits: Several of the most significant clusters appeared linked to common viral pathogens, based on a later analysis. Later analysis demonstrated an association between a missense DCLRE1C variant and TCR beta V- and J-gene trimming.

The PCR ran on 60 Vbeta and 13 Jbeta primers. Clones were read by immunoSEQ multiplex PCR, and TCRdb kept only the in-frame ones, dropping some. The sample has 120,000 or so clones; about four fifths are singletons. Worth noting for this clone: The antigen is not known.

The sequence derives from a woman between 50 and 59 years old in good health and CMV-seropositive. The chain is built from TRBV7-3 and TRBJ2-1; 10 positions match TRBD2. The material sequenced was PBMCs. DNA of the CDR3: TGTGCCAGCAGCGCTGGACTAGCGGAAAACAATGAGCAGTTCTTC. Translating gives CASSAGLAENNEQFF. Supplemented by reference TRBV7-3 and TRBJ2-1, the full variable domain reads GAGVSQTPSNKVTEKGKYVELRCDPISGHTALYWYRQSLGQGPEFLIYFQGTGAADDSGLPNDRFFAVRPEGSVSTLKIQRTERGDSAVYLCASSAGLAENNEQFFGPGTRLTVL.